One and the same sample provided the 6 T cell receptor beta chains below, sequenced in a study of T cell repertoires in cytomegalovirus infection. TCRdb re-called the reads through MiXCR, storing one row per CDR3 protein. The data show approximately 500,000 distinct CDR3 sequences, 26% seen once. Sequences were obtained from PBMCs. The receptors here all came from a human donor in good health (CMV status not recorded). Some clones in this sample may be carry-over from other donors' samples.

The chain joins TRBV5-6 to TRBJ2-7; D remains unclear. The CDR3 is made up of 11 amino acids. CDR1 and CDR2 (germline): SGHDT, YYEEEE. Trimming removed 4 bases from V and 6 bases from J, with 8 bases in between. CDR3 bases: TGTGCCAGCAGCCCGGGTCTCGAGCAGTACGTC. Amino acid sequence: CASSPGLEQYV.

This chain uses TRBV6-1 with TRBJ2-7, with 10 positions matching TRBD2. CDR1 is MNHNS, CDR2 SASEGT, per germline. Losses at the gene ends were 7 bases for V and 5 bases for J; bases not matched to a gene: 5. The CDR3 runs to 13 residues. The CDR3 coding sequence is TGTGCCAGCACGGGGCTAGCGGGAGACGAGCAGTACTTC. Encoded protein: CASTGLAGDEQYF.

V gene TRBV20-1 combines with J gene TRBJ2-2; 7 positions match TRBD1. Trimming removed 4 bases from V and 6 bases from J; junction bases left unmatched: 5. Germline-derived CDR1 and CDR2 are DFQATT and SNEGSKA (reference sequence). The length of the CDR3 is 13 residues. The CDR3 coding sequence is TGCAGTGCTAAGGGGGCGAAGTCCGGGGAGCTGTTTTTT. Translated: CSAKGAKSGELFF.

V and J are TRBV30 and TRBJ1-4; D may be TRBD1 (5 bases). The CDR3 runs 14 residues. Looked up from germline, CDR1 is GTSNPN and CDR2 is SVGIG (reference sequence). Trimming took off 2 bases at V and 8 bases at J, with 15 bases between the two ends. The CDR3 sequence: CAWSRDAGGEKLFF. DNA of the CDR3: TGTGCCTGGAGTCGGGACGCCGGTGGCGAAAAACTGTTTTTT.

V usage is TRBV10-3 and J usage is TRBJ2-7, with D possibly TRBD2 on 5 matching bases. This CDR3 contains 14 residues. The V end lost 4 bases, the J end lost 0 bases, and 10 bases lay between the germline ends. Per the germline V gene, CDR1 is ENHRY and CDR2 is SYGVKD. CDR3 in amino acids: CAISVASGSYEQYF. CDR3 bases: TGTGCCATCAGTGTGGCCAGCGGCTCCTACGAGCAGTACTTC.

This clonotype was recorded many times. The rearrangement uses TRBV7-2 and TRBJ1-5; D possibly corresponds to TRBD1 (5 bases). The CDR3 has 17 amino acids. Trimming cost V 1 base and J 1 base, with 14 bases left between them. CDR1 and CDR2 (germline): SGHTA, FQGNSA. Written as DNA, the CDR3 is TGTGCCAGCAGCTTAGTGTCCGGGCCAGGGAGCAATCAGCCCCAGCATTTT. Its protein product is CASSLVSGPGSNQPQHF.